This TCR beta chain is drawn from a study of T cells in severe cutaneous drug reactions. TCR subtype-specific primers in iRepertoire multiplex PCR prepared libraries for bulk and single-cell sequencing. TCRdb reprocessed the multiplex PCR reads and reports one entry per CDR3 protein, with no DNA. The sample data list over 7,000 distinct CDR3 sequences. The CDR3 spans 14 residues. Germline V gives CDR1 SQVTM, CDR2 ANQGSEA. Carbamazepine had induced Stevens-Johnson syndrome or toxic epidermal necrolysis in the sequenced donors. The sequenced sample was cells from a skin blister. The receptor comes from a human donor with a severe cutaneous adverse drug reaction. This chain uses TRBV29-1 with TRBJ1-2. The CDR3 here is CSVEDLGIHYGYTF.